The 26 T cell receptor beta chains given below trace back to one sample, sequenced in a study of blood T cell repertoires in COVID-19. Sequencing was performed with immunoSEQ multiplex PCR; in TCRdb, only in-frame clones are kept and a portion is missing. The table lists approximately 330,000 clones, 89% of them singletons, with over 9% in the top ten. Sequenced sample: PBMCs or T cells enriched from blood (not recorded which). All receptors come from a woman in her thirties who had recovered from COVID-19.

Here the CDR3 reads CASSTTSTNEKLFF. DNA for the CDR3: TGTGCCAGCAGCACCACTTCAACTAATGAAAAACTGTTTTTT. The genes are TRBV7-2 and TRBJ1-4; no reliable D call. In germline, CDR1 is SGHTA, CDR2 FQGNSA. Between the trimmed V and J ends, which lost 5 bases and 0 bases, there was a span of 7 bases. The CDR3 consists of 14 residues.

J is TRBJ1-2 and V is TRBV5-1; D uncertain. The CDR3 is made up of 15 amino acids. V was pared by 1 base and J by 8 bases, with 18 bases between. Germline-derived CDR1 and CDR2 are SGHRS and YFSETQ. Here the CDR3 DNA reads TGCGCCAGCAGCTTGCCTACCGGGATACTGAGCGGCTACACCTTC. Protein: CASSLPTGILSGYTF.

The CDR3 nucleotides are TGTGCCAGCAGCCTACAGGGTCGGGAGGGCACCTTC. Residues: CASSLQGREGTF. The chain links TRBV2 to TRBJ1-2, with D possibly matching TRBD1 (6 bases). In germline, CDR1 is SNHLY, CDR2 FYNNEI. This CDR3 comprises 12 residues. Trimming removed 6 bases at V and 13 bases at J, with 18 bases between.

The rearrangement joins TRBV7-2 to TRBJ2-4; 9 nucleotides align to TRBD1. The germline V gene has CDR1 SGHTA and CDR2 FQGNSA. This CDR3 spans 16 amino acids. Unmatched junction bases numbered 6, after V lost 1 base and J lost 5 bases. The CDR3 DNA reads TGTGCCAGCAGCTTAGGTGGGAGGACAGGGGAAAACATTCAGTACTTC. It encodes CASSLGGRTGENIQYF.

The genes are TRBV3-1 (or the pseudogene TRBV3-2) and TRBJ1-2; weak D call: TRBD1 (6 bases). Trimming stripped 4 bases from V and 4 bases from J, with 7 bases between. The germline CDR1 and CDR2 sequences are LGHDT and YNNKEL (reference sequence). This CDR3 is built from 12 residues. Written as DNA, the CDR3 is TGTGCCAGCAGCCTACAGGGCTATGGCTACACCTTC. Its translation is CASSLQGYGYTF.

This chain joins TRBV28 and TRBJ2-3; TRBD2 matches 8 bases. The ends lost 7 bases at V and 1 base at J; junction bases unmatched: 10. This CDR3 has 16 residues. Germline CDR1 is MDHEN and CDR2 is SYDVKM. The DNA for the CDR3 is TGTGCCAGCATGGGAGCGGGAGTTGGGGGCACAGATACGCAGTATTTT. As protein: CASMGAGVGGTDTQYF.

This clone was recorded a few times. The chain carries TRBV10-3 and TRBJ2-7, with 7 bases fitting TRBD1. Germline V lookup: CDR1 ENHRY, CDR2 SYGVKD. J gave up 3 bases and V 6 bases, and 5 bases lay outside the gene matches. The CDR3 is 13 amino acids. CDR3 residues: CAIRPGQLYEQYF. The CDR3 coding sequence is TGTGCCATCAGACCGGGACAGCTCTACGAGCAGTACTTC.

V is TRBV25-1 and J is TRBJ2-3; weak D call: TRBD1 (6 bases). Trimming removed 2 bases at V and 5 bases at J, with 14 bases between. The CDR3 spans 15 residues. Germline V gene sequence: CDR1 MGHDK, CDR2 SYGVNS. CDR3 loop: CASSESRDIIDTQYF. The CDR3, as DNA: TGTGCCAGCAGTGAAAGCCGGGACATTATAGATACGCAGTATTTT.

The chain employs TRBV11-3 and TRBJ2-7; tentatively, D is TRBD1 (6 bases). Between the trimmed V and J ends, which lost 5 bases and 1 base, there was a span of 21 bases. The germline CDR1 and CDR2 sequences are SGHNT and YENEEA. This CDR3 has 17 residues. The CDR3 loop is CASSLGDRGQPSYEQYF. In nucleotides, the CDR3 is TGTGCCAGCAGCCTCGGAGATAGGGGACAACCATCCTACGAGCAGTACTTC. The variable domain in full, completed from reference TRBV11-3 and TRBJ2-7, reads EAGVVQSPRYKIIEKKQPVAFWCNPISGHNTLYWYLQNLGQGPELLIRYENEEAVDDSQLPKDRFSAERLKGVDSTLKIQPAELGDSAVYLCASSLGDRGQPSYEQYFGPGTRLTVT.

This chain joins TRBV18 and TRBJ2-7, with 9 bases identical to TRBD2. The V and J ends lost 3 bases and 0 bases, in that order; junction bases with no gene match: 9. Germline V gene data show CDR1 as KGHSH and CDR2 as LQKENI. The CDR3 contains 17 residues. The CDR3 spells CASSPQPTSGGSYEQYF. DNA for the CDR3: TGTGCCAGCTCACCGCAACCGACTAGCGGAGGCTCCTACGAGCAGTACTTC.

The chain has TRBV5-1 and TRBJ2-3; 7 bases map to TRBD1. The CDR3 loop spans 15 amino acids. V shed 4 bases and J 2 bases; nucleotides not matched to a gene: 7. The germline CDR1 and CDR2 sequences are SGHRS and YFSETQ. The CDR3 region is CASSRRQGFTDTQYF. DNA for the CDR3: TGCGCCAGCAGCCGACGACAGGGATTCACAGATACGCAGTATTTT.

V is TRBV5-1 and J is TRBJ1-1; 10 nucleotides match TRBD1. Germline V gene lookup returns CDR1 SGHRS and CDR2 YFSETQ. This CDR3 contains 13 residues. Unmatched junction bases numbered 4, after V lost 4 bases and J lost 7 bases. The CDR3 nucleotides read TGCGCCAGCAGCCCAGGACAGGGGGGTGAAGCTTTCTTT. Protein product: CASSPGQGGEAFF.

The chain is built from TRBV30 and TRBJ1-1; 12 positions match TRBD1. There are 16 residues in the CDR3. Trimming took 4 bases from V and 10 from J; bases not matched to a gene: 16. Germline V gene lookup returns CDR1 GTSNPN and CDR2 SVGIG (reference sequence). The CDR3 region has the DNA TGTGCCTGGAATCTCGTTCCCGGGACAGGGGGCGAAGGAGCTTTCTTT. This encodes CAWNLVPGTGGEGAFF.

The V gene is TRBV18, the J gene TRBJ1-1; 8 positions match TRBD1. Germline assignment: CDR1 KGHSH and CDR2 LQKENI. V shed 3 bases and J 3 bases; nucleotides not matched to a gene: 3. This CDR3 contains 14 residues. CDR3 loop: CASSPTGGDTEAFF. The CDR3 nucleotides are TGTGCCAGCTCACCTACAGGGGGGGACACTGAAGCTTTCTTT.

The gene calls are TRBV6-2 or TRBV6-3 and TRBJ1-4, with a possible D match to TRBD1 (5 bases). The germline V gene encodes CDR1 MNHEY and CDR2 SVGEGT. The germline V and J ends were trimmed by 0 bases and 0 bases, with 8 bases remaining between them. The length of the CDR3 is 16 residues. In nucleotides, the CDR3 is TGTGCCAGCAGTTACTCTCGGGGGGCAACTAATGAAAAACTGTTTTTT. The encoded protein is CASSYSRGATNEKLFF.

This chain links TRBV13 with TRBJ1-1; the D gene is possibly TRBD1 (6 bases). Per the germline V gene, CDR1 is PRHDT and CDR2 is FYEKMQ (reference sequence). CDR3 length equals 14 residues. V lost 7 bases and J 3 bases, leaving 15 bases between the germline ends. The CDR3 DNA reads TGTGCCAGCACAGGCCCCGGGGGGCACACTGAAGCTTTCTTT. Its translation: CASTGPGGHTEAFF.

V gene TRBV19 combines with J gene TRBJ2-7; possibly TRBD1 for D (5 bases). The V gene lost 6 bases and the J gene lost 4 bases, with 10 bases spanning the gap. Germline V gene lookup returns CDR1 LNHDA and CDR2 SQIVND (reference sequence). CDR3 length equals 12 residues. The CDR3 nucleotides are TGTGCCAGTAGCCAGGGTTATTACGAGCAGTACTTC. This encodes CASSQGYYEQYF.

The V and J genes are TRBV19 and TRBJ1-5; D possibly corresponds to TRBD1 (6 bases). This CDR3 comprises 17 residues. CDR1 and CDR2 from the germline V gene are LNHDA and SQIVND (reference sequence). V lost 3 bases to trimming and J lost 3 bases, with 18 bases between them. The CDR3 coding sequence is TGTGCCAGTAGTATCACAGGGACCGTAAAACACAATCAGCCCCAGCATTTT. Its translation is CASSITGTVKHNQPQHF.

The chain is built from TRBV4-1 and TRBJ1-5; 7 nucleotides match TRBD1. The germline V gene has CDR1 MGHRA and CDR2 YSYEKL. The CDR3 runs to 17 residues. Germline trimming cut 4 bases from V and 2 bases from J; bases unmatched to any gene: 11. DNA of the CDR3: TGCGCCAGCAGCCGATTACCGACAGGGATGCGCAATCAGCCCCAGCATTTT. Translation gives CASSRLPTGMRNQPQHF.

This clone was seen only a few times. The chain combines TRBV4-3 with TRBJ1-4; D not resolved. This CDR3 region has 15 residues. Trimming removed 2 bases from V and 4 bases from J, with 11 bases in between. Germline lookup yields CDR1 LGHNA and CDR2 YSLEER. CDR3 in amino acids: CASSQLLSLNEKLFF. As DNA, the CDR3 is TGCGCCAGCAGCCAATTATTAAGCCTTAATGAAAAACTGTTTTTT.

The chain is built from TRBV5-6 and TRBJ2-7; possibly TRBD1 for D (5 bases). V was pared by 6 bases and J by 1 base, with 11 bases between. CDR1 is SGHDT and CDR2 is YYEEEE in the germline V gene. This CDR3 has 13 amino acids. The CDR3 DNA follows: TGTGCCAGCACCCCAACAGGTTCCTACGAGCAGTACTTC. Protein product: CASTPTGSYEQYF.

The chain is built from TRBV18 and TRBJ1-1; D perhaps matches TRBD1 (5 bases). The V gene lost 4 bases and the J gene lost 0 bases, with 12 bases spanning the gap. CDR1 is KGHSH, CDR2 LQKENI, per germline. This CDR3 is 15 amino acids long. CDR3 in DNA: TGTGCCAGCTCACAATCGACAGTGATGAACACTGAAGCTTTCTTT. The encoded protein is CASSQSTVMNTEAFF.

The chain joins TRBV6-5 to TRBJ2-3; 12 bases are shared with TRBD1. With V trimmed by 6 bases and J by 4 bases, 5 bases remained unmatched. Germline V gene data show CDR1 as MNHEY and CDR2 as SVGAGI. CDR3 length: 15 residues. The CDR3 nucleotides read TGTGCCAGCAGACCCGGGACAGGGGGCCCAGATACGCAGTATTTT. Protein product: CASRPGTGGPDTQYF.

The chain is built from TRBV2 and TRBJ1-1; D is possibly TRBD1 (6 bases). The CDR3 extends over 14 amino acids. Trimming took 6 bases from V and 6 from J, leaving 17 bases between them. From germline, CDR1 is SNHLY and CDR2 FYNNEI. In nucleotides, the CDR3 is TGTGCCAGCAGACACAGGGTGGCCCCGTCTGAAGCTTTCTTT. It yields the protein CASRHRVAPSEAFF. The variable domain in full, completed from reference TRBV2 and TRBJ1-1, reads EPEVTQTPSHQVTQMGQEVILRCVPISNHLYFYWYRQILGQKVEFLVSFYNNEISEKSEIFDDQFSVERPDGSNFTLKIRSTKLEDSAMYFCASRHRVAPSEAFFGQGTRLTVV.

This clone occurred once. The chain's CDR3 is CASSSMFVRARGVDEQFF. CDR3 DNA sequence: TGTGCCAGCAGCTCGATGTTTGTGCGGGCCCGGGGTGTGGATGAGCAGTTCTTC. This rearrangement joins TRBV5-4 to TRBJ2-1, with TRBD2 as a possible D gene (5 bases). Germline V lookup: CDR1 SGHNT, CDR2 YYREEE (reference sequence). The CDR3 is made up of 18 amino acids. With 3 bases removed from V and 8 bases from J, the gap between germline ends came to 27 bases.

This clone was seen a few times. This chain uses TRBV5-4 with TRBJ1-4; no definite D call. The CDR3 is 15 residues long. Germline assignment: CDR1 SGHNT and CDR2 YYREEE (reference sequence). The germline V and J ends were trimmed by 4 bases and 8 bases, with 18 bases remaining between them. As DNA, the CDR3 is TGTGCCAGCAGCCCTGACGGCAGCTTTAGCGAAAAACTGTTTTTT. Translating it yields CASSPDGSFSEKLFF.